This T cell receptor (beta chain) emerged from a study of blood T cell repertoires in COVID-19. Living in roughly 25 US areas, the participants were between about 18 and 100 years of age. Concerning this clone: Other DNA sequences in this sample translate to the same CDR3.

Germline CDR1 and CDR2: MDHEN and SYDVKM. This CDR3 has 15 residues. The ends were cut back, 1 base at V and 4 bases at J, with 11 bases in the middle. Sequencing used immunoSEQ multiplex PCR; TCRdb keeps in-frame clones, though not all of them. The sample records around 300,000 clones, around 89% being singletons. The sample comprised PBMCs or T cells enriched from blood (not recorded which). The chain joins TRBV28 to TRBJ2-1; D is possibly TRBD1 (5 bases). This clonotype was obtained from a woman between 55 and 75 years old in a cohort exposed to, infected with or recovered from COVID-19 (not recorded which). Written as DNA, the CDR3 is TGTGCCAGCAGTTTATCGGGCAGGGCTTACAATGAGCAGTTCTTC. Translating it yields CASSLSGRAYNEQFF.